Below, 17 T cell receptor beta chains from the same sample are listed, as sequenced in a study of control samples from healthy donors and cancer patients. Clones were sequenced by immunoSEQ multiplex PCR, and TCRdb holds only the in-frame ones, with some missing. This sample has 100,000 or so clones; roughly 83% occur once, and the top ten carry about 10%. Sequencing used blood. The source of these receptors is a woman aged 25 to 39 in good health.

This clone was found a few times. The rearrangement uses TRBV7-9 and TRBJ2-2; possible D gene TRBD1, 6 bases. Germline V gene sequence: CDR1 SEHNR, CDR2 FQNEAQ (reference sequence). This CDR3 is 14 amino acids long. Trimming pared 5 bases from V and 1 base from J, leaving 8 bases between. The CDR3 coding sequence is TGTGCCAGCAGCCGGACAGAGAACACCGGGGAGCTGTTTTTT. Protein: CASSRTENTGELFF.

The chain carries TRBV6-6 and TRBJ2-7, with D perhaps TRBD1 (6 bases). This CDR3 is 13 amino acids long. Germline V gives CDR1 MNHNY, CDR2 SVGAGI (reference sequence). Trimming removed 0 bases at V and 4 bases at J, with 7 bases between. DNA for the CDR3: TGTGCCAGCAGTTACTCGGACAGATACGAGCAGTACTTC. Protein product: CASSYSDRYEQYF.

V is TRBV2 and J is TRBJ1-4; 9 bases are a match to TRBD1. This CDR3 spans 14 amino acids. The junction had 7 bases not matched to a gene; V was cut back by 6 bases and J by 8 bases. Germline CDR1 SNHLY, CDR2 FYNNEI. This CDR3 reads CASRGTGIGEKLFF. Written as DNA, the CDR3 is TGTGCCAGCAGGGGGACAGGGATCGGCGAAAAACTGTTTTTT.

The chain has TRBV5-1 and TRBJ2-3; 9 nucleotides align to TRBD2. Trimming removed 0 bases from V and 5 bases from J; junction bases left unmatched: 7. Germline assignment: CDR1 SGHRS and CDR2 YFSETQ. The CDR3 has 16 residues. CDR3 DNA: TGCGCCAGCAGCTTGGTCGGCGGGGGGGCAGTAGATACGCAGTATTTT. Its protein product is CASSLVGGGAVDTQYF.

This chain uses TRBV19 with TRBJ2-3; TRBD2 matches at 9 bases. The germline gives CDR1 LNHDA, CDR2 SQIVND (reference sequence). The CDR3 has 14 residues. V lost 4 bases and J lost 3; bases outside the gene matches: 2. The CDR3 bases are TGTGCCAGTAGTACTGGACTAGCGACAGATACGCAGTATTTT. Its translation: CASSTGLATDTQYF.

V is TRBV10-1 and J is TRBJ2-7; TRBD2 aligns across 8 bases. Germline CDR1 reads WNHNN; CDR2 reads SYGVQD (reference sequence). CDR3 length: 15 residues. The junction had 5 bases not matched to a gene; V was cut back by 2 bases and J by 2 bases. The CDR3 reads CASSELVAGPYEQYF. In DNA, the CDR3 is TGCGCCAGCAGTGAGCTGGTAGCGGGACCCTACGAGCAGTACTTC.

This rearrangement joins TRBV6-5 to TRBJ2-2, with 8 bases identical to TRBD2. V was clipped by 6 bases and J by 5 bases; unmatched bases: 8. Germline V gene data show CDR1 as MNHEY and CDR2 as SVGAGI. The CDR3 covers 15 residues. The CDR3: CASSYNERGTGELFF. CDR3 nucleotide sequence: TGTGCCAGCAGCTACAACGAGCGGGGGACCGGGGAGCTGTTTTTT.

This chain joins TRBV9 and TRBJ2-2, with no clear D. The germline V and J ends were trimmed by 3 bases and 4 bases, with 10 bases remaining between them. The V gene's germline CDR1 is SGDLS and CDR2 YYNGEE. CDR3 length equals 14 residues. The CDR3 DNA reads TGTGCCAGCAGCGACACCCGAGGCACCGGGGAGCTGTTTTTT. Its protein product is CASSDTRGTGELFF.

Many counts were recorded for this clone. The chain uses TRBV5-6 and TRBJ1-5; D might be TRBD1 (6 bases). The germline gives CDR1 SGHDT, CDR2 YYEEEE. This CDR3 region has 15 residues. V lost 1 base, J lost 3 bases, and 11 bases lay in between. CDR3 sequence: CASSLWQGYNQPQHF. The CDR3 DNA follows: TGTGCCAGCAGCTTGTGGCAGGGGTACAATCAGCCCCAGCATTTT.

The genes are TRBV14 and TRBJ1-1; TRBD1 aligns across 8 bases. The trim removed 2 bases at V and 0 bases at J, leaving 11 bases unmatched. The CDR3 is 18 amino acids. CDR1 is SGHDN, CDR2 FVKESK, per germline. CDR3 coding DNA: TGTGCCAGCAGCCAAAGGGGGGGGACAGGATCGATGAACACTGAAGCTTTCTTT. It encodes CASSQRGGTGSMNTEAFF.

CDR3 nucleotides: TGTGCCAGAAGCTTGGCCCCAGGGGGTCCCCCCTCCTACAATGAGCAGTTCTTC. This encodes CARSLAPGGPPSYNEQFF. The V gene is TRBV5-3, the J gene TRBJ2-1; 7 nucleotides line up with TRBD1. TRBV5-3 is placed among ORFs of uncertain function. Trimming removed 0 bases from V and 0 bases from J; junction bases left unmatched: 9. This CDR3 comprises 18 residues.

The chain has TRBV5-8 and TRBJ2-7; a possible D gene is TRBD1 (6 bases). Germline CDR1 reads SGHTS; CDR2 reads YDEGEE. V lost 6 bases and J 3 bases, leaving 13 bases between the germline ends. The CDR3 sequence is 13 residues long. The CDR3 loop reads CASNRARGYEQYF. The CDR3, as DNA: TGTGCCAGCAACAGGGCAAGGGGCTACGAGCAGTACTTC.

J is TRBJ2-3 and V is TRBV7-2, with D possibly called TRBD1 or TRBD2 (6 bases each). The CDR3 is made up of 17 amino acids. Germline-derived CDR1 and CDR2 are SGHTA and FQGNSA. V was cut by 6 bases and J by 2 bases, with 21 bases left in between. The CDR3 DNA is TGTGCCAGCAGTCCAGACTTACGGGGGCGGTCCACAGATACGCAGTATTTT. It translates to CASSPDLRGRSTDTQYF.

The rearrangement joins TRBV5-4 to TRBJ2-1; 8 bases map to TRBD1. V gave up 5 bases and J gave up 8 bases; unmatched junction bases: 6. Germline values: CDR1 SGHNT, CDR2 YYREEE (reference sequence). This CDR3 is 13 amino acids long. CDR3 nucleotide sequence: TGTGCCAGCAGACGTACAGGGGGAGATGAGCAGTTCTTC. Encoded protein: CASRRTGGDEQFF. Variable domain in full (rest from reference TRBV5-4 and TRBJ2-1): ETGVTQSPTHLIKTRGQQVTLRCSSQSGHNTVSWYQQALGQGPQFIFQYYREEENGRGNFPPRFSGLQFPNYSSELNVNALELDDSALYLCASRRTGGDEQFFGPGTRLTVL.

The chain recombines TRBV6-2 or TRBV6-3 with TRBJ2-2, with D unresolved. This CDR3 has 15 amino acids. Trimming took 3 bases from V and 6 from J, leaving 14 bases between them. Germline V gene sequence: CDR1 MNHEY, CDR2 SVGEGT. In DNA, the CDR3 is TGTGCCAGCAGTTATTACAAGAAGGGCCCCGGGGAGCTGTTTTTT. It codes for CASSYYKKGPGELFF.

This rearrangement joins TRBV30 to TRBJ2-6; D not resolved. V gave up 3 bases and J gave up 4 bases, with 7 bases separating them. CDR3 length equals 13 residues. Germline CDR1 and CDR2: GTSNPN and SVGIG (reference sequence). The CDR3 reads CAWSNSGANVLTF. Written as DNA, the CDR3 is TGTGCCTGGAGCAACTCCGGGGCCAACGTCCTGACTTTC.

A single count supports this clone. This chain connects TRBV21-1 to TRBJ1-1; the D segment call TRBD1 is taken from the table without a DNA check. TRBV21-1 is a recognized pseudogene. The CDR3 length is 16 residues. The CDR3 DNA reads TGTGCCAGCAGCGAACCGCCGGGACATCTGAACACTGAAGCTTTCTTT. As protein: CASSEPPGHLNTEAFF.